What follows are 16 T cell receptor beta chains derived from one specimen sequenced in a study of OX40 agonist ivuxolimab in advanced cancers. Generated by immunoSEQ multiplex PCR, the TCRdb table keeps only in-frame clones and is missing some. The sample has about 52,000 clones; roughly 88% are singletons. Specimen: CD4+ or CD8+ T cells sorted from blood, collected in a trial of the OX40 agonist ivuxolimab. Receptors originate from an adult with an advanced solid tumor such as melanoma, head and neck, liver or kidney cancer.

The chain is built from TRBV7-9 and TRBJ1-1, with D uncertain. Germline CDR1 reads SEHNR; CDR2 reads FQNEAQ (reference sequence). The CDR3 runs to 13 residues. Trimming stripped 1 base from V and 5 bases from J, with 8 bases between. In DNA form, the CDR3 reads TGTGCCAGCAGCTTAGTTCAGGAAACTGAAGCTTTCTTT. Translation gives CASSLVQETEAFF.

J is TRBJ2-7 and V is TRBV2; a possible D gene is TRBD2 (6 bases). CDR3 length: 13 residues. From germline, CDR1 is SNHLY and CDR2 FYNNEI. V was cut by 5 bases and J by 3 bases, with 11 bases left in between. CDR3 nucleotide sequence: TGTGCCAGCAGTCCCGGGGAGGTCTACGAGCAGTACGTC. Translation gives CASSPGEVYEQYV.

The J gene is TRBJ2-7, the V gene TRBV28; D is ambiguous. The CDR3 is 12 residues long. V lost 2 bases, J lost 4 bases, and 6 bases lay in between. The germline V gene has CDR1 MDHEN and CDR2 SYDVKM. CDR3 nucleotide sequence: TGTGCCAGCAGTTTAACCGGTTACGAGCAGTACTTC. It codes for CASSLTGYEQYF.

The rearrangement links TRBV5-1 to TRBJ2-1, with TRBD2 as a possible D gene (5 bases). The ends were cut back, 1 base at V and 10 bases at J, with 9 bases in the middle. The CDR3 is made up of 12 amino acids. Germline-derived CDR1 and CDR2 are SGHRS and YFSETQ. The CDR3, as DNA: TGCGCCAGCAGCTTGACTAGTTTCGAGCAGTTCTTC. Encoded protein: CASSLTSFEQFF.

The chain couples TRBV11-1 to TRBJ2-1, with TRBD2 identical over 12 bases. After removal of 5 bases from V and 8 bases from J, the junction contained 16 bases not matched to a gene. The length of the CDR3 is 18 residues. From germline, CDR1 is SGHAT and CDR2 FQDESV (reference sequence). The CDR3 DNA reads TGTGCCAGCAGCCCGACTAGCGGGAGAGCCTCCAGAGAGGATGAGCAGTTCTTC. Its translation is CASSPTSGRASREDEQFF. Complete variable domain (other parts from reference TRBV11-1 and TRBJ2-1): EAEVAQSPRYKITEKSQAVAFWCDPISGHATLYWYRQILGQGPELLVQFQDESVVDDSQLPKDRFSAERLKGVDSTLKIQPAELGDSAMYLCASSPTSGRASREDEQFFGPGTRLTVL.

V gene TRBV7-2 combines with J gene TRBJ2-3; 11 nucleotides line up with TRBD2. V shed 4 bases, J shed 3 bases, and the junction held 9 bases outside the gene matches. This CDR3 is 17 amino acids long. Germline values: CDR1 SGHTA, CDR2 FQGNSA. The chain's CDR3 is CASSYSTSGGATDTQYF. The CDR3 DNA follows: TGTGCCAGCAGCTACTCCACTAGCGGGGGAGCGACAGATACGCAGTATTTT.

On this clone: At one end, the junction sequence differs from germline, possibly due to a read error. The V and J genes are TRBV19 and TRBJ1-4; D remains unclear. Germline assignment: CDR1 LNHDA and CDR2 SQIVND (reference sequence). The CDR3 extends over 13 amino acids. CDR3 amino acids: CASSKAFNEKLFF. CDR3 in DNA: TGTGCCAGCAGTAAAGCCTTTAATGAAAAACTGTTTTTT. Variable domain in full (rest from reference TRBV19 and TRBJ1-4): DGGITQSPKYLFRKEGQNVTLSCEQNLNHDAMYWYRQDPGQGLRLIYYSQIVNDFQKGDIAEGYSVSREKKESFPLTVTSAQKNPTAFYLCASSKAFNEKLFFGSGTQLSVL.

This chain uses TRBV2 with TRBJ1-2; no definite D call. This CDR3 contains 12 residues. Germline V CDR1 and CDR2: SNHLY, FYNNEI. Trimming pared 8 bases from V and 2 bases from J, leaving 9 bases between. The CDR3: CASPPQNYGYTF. CDR3 bases: TGTGCCAGCCCGCCTCAGAACTATGGCTACACCTTC. The full variable domain, its missing parts supplied by reference TRBV2 and TRBJ1-2, is EPEVTQTPSHQVTQMGQEVILRCVPISNHLYFYWYRQILGQKVEFLVSFYNNEISEKSEIFDDQFSVERPDGSNFTLKIRSTKLEDSAMYFCASPPQNYGYTFGSGTRLTVV.

This chain joins TRBV28 and TRBJ1-3, with D uncertain. Germline CDR1 MDHEN, CDR2 SYDVKM. The CDR3 is 15 amino acids. The V and J ends lost 2 bases and 3 bases respectively, with 11 bases between them. CDR3: CASSLEVDGGNTIYF. The DNA of the CDR3 is TGTGCCAGCAGTTTAGAGGTAGATGGTGGAAACACCATATATTTT. Looking up the rest from reference TRBV28 and TRBJ1-3 gives the full variable domain: DVKVTQSSRYLVKRTGEKVFLECVQDMDHENMFWYRQDPGLGLRLIYFSYDVKMKEKGDIPEGYSVSREKKERFSLILESASTNQTSMYLCASSLEVDGGNTIYFGEGSWLTVV.

The J gene is TRBJ1-1, the V gene TRBV10-3; 7 nucleotides align to TRBD1. CDR1 and CDR2 from the germline V gene are ENHRY and SYGVKD. CDR3 length equals 16 residues. The V gene end was trimmed by 10 bases and the J gene end by 4 bases; junction bases not matched to a gene: 18. CDR3 DNA sequence: TGTGCCACCCAACCGGGACAGCTGCGGGTGGGCACTGAAGCTTTCTTT. Translating gives CATQPGQLRVGTEAFF.

This clone was seen once. The V call is TRBV27, the J call TRBJ2-7; D is unresolved. Deletions cut 5 bases from V and 1 base from J, with 15 bases between. The CDR3 is 15 amino acids. Germline V CDR1 and CDR2: MNHEY, SMNVEV (reference sequence). In DNA form, the CDR3 reads TGTGCCAGCAGTCCGACCACCAGTAGGTCCTACGAGCAGTACTTC. Amino acids: CASSPTTSRSYEQYF.

The chain is built from TRBV6-6 and TRBJ1-5; no definite D call. Germline V gene sequence: CDR1 MNHNY, CDR2 SVGAGI (reference sequence). This CDR3 comprises 16 residues. The V end lost 7 bases, the J end lost 0 bases, and 16 bases lay between the germline ends. The CDR3 protein is CASTLMGPDSNQPQHF. CDR3 DNA sequence: TGTGCCAGCACCCTTATGGGCCCGGATAGCAATCAGCCCCAGCATTTT.

V is TRBV19 and J is TRBJ1-3; possibly TRBD1 for D (5 bases). Trimming took 9 bases from V and 4 from J, leaving 13 bases between them. The CDR3 is 13 residues long. Germline V CDR1 and CDR2: LNHDA, SQIVND (reference sequence). CDR3 nucleotide sequence: TGTGCCAGCAGCGAGGGGATAGGAAACACCATATATTTT. The encoded protein is CASSEGIGNTIYF.

V is TRBV7-9 and J is TRBJ2-2; 7 bases fit TRBD1. The CDR3 extends over 15 amino acids. Germline V lookup: CDR1 SEHNR, CDR2 FQNEAQ (reference sequence). J gave up 4 bases and V 3 bases, and 5 bases lay outside the gene matches. CDR3 DNA sequence: TGTGCCAGCAGCTTTGTTACAGGGGCCACCGGGGAGCTGTTTTTT. This sequence encodes CASSFVTGATGELFF.

The CDR3 region has the DNA TGTGCCAGCAGCCCCGACGGGAGCAGGTACAATGAGCAGTTCTTC. Protein: CASSPDGSRYNEQFF. The chain joins TRBV7-2 to TRBJ2-1, with a possible D match to TRBD2 (6 bases). Germline V gene lookup returns CDR1 SGHTA and CDR2 FQGNSA. V was cut by 5 bases and J by 4 bases, with 15 bases left in between. The CDR3 covers 15 residues.

The gene calls are TRBV5-1 and TRBJ2-5; possible D gene TRBD1, 5 bases. CDR1 and CDR2 (germline): SGHRS, YFSETQ. The CDR3 loop spans 13 amino acids. V shed 4 bases and J shed 3 bases, with 10 bases lying between them. The CDR3 region has the DNA TGCGCCAGCAGCCCGATCAGGGAAGAGACCCAGTACTTC. It is translated as CASSPIREETQYF.